This TCR beta chain was identified in a study of T cell responses to AZD1222 COVID-19 vaccine. Across the whole study: Some second doses came at about 4 weeks and others at about 12 weeks; these were pooled.

J lost 5 bases, V lost 4 bases, and 10 bases had no gene match. Germline assignment: CDR1 MNHEY and CDR2 SMNVEV (reference sequence). The length of the CDR3 is 16 residues. General observations from the study: Nearly half of spike-specific TCRs reportedly target unmutated variant regions. Repertoires were obtained only post-peak T cell response. Spike was spanned by vaccine-associated CD4 TCRs, which were dominant at 160-218 and 743-854.

The table came from immunoSEQ multiplex PCR; TCRdb's copy has only in-frame clones and leaves some out. Of about 150,000 clones in the sample, 90% were seen once. As concerns this clone: Its antigen is still unknown.

V usage is TRBV27 and J usage is TRBJ1-5; 8 bases align to TRBD1. Sequenced material: peripheral blood, taken on day 0 of AZD1222 vaccination. The sequence derives from an adult in good health. CDR3 bases: TGTGCCAGCAGTTACAAATGGGACAGGTGGGATCAGCCCCAGCATTTT. It codes for CASSYKWDRWDQPQHF.